Below, one T cell receptor (beta chain) is given with its context. Under the authors' procedure: Amplification from reference gene primers served as the basis for estimated nucleated cell counts. The table came from immunoSEQ multiplex PCR; TCRdb's copy has only in-frame clones and leaves some out. V, J and clone size reflect that table, while D and trimming were determined from the DNA. The data contain some 270,000 clones, roughly 86% of them singletons. These data originate in a study of blood T cell repertoires in COVID-19. On the study more broadly: The United States, Italy and Spain were the sources of the acute and convalescent COVID-19 samples. PBMCs, B-cell-depleted T cells, or T cells were the source of the cDNA or gDNA that made up the material.

Sequencing used peripheral blood. This receptor was identified in a middle-aged man with active or convalescent COVID-19.

CDR3 sequence: CASGPGRESSYNEQFF. DNA of the CDR3: TGTGCTAGTGGACCCGGGAGAGAGAGCTCCTACAATGAGCAGTTCTTC. The rearrangement uses TRBV12-5 and TRBJ2-1, with D perhaps TRBD2 (6 bases). The CDR3 is 16 residues long. V was clipped by 6 bases and J by 0 bases, with 15 bases between them. Germline CDR1 LGHNT, CDR2 FRNRAP. Full variable domain (outside the CDR3, taken from reference TRBV12-5 and TRBJ2-1): DARVTQTPRHKVTEMGQEVTMRCQPILGHNTVFWYRQTMMQGLELLAYFRNRAPLDDSGMPKDRFSAEMPDATLATLKIQPSEPRDSAVYFCASGPGRESSYNEQFFGPGTRLTVL.